These T cell receptor beta chains were read from a single sample in a study of Ad26.COV2.S vaccination and SARS-CoV-2 variants. Here immunoSEQ multiplex PCR was the method, and the copy in TCRdb shows in-frame clones only, minus some. The sample yields about 350,000 clones, 70% to 90% seen once. This specimen consisted of peripheral blood, obtained in a trial of Ad26.COV2.S vaccine versus placebo. The receptors here all came from a person between 18 and 59 years old who received the Ad26.COV2.S COVID-19 vaccine or a placebo. CDR3s include the opening cysteine and the closing phenylalanine or tryptophan. The D gene is left open where the match is weak. Some rows have no size entry. The others give once, few or many, or a class for an expanded clone.

TRBJ1-6 | - | - | 14 | TRBV19 | TGTGCCAGTAGTCCCCGGGACAAGGAGACACCCCTCCACTTT | CASSPRDKETPLHF
TRBJ1-4 | TRBD1 | - | 16 | TRBV28 | TGTGCCAGCACACCTCGCGGACAGGGCTTAGATGAAAAACTGTTTTTT | CASTPRGQGLDEKLFF
TRBJ1-4 | TRBD1 | - | 15 | TRBV5-6 | TGTGCCAGCAGCCACGGACAGGGAGGTAGTGAAAAACTGTTTTTT | CASSHGQGGSEKLFF
TRBJ2-1 | - | - | 15 | TRBV14 | TGTGCCAGCAGCCAAGGCGGGCAGGGGAGGTGGGGGCAGTTCTTC | CASSQGGQGRWGQFF
TRBJ2-3 | TRBD1 | once | 19 | TRBV11-2 | TGTGCCAGCAGCTTCTCGCTAGGGACAGGGGGCATTAATACAGATACGCAGTATTTT | CASSFSLGTGGINTDTQYF
TRBJ2-7 | TRBD2 | - | 18 | TRBV9 | TGTGCCAGCAGCGCGGGACTAGCGGGAGGGGTCGCGTCCTACGAGCAGTACTTC | CASSAGLAGGVASYEQYF
TRBJ2-1 | TRBD2 | - | 15 | TRBV3-1/TRBV3-2 | TGTGCCAGCAGCCCGGGACTAGCGGCCACTAATGAGCAGTTCTTC | CASSPGLAATNEQFF
TRBJ2-5 | - | - | 14 | TRBV5-6 | TGTGCCAGCAGCCCAACAGGCCCACAAGAGACCCAGTACTTC | CASSPTGPQETQYF
TRBJ2-3 | - | - | 14 | TRBV19 | TGTGCCAGTAGCCTACAGGGTCCTGCAGATACGCAGTATTTT | CASSLQGPADTQYF
TRBJ2-1 | - | - | 17 | TRBV19 | TGTGCCAGTAGTATAGGGTTAGGATACAGCTCCTACAATGAGCAGTTCTTC | CASSIGLGYSSYNEQFF
TRBJ2-2 | TRBD2 | - | 19 | TRBV7-2 | TGTGCCAGCAGCTTAAACCCTACGACTAGCGGGAGAAGCACCGGGGAGCTGTTTTTT | CASSLNPTTSGRSTGELFF
TRBJ2-1 | TRBD2 | few | 19 | TRBV5-1 | TGCGCCAGCAGCTTGTCACTAGCGGGGGGGACCTCGAACCACAATGAGCAGTTCTTC | CASSLSLAGGTSNHNEQFF
TRBJ2-7 | - | - | 14 | TRBV25-1 | TGTGCCAGCAGTGAAAGGGACCTGACCTACGAGCAGTACTTC | CASSERDLTYEQYF
TRBJ2-1 | - | - | 13 | TRBV5-6 | TGTGCCAGCAGCTTGGATCCAGGTCGTGAGCAGTTCTTC | CASSLDPGREQFF
TRBJ1-5 | - | - | 15 | TRBV27 | TGTGCCAGCAGTTTATCAGGCGGGTATTTGCAGCCCCAGCATTTT | CASSLSGGYLQPQHF
TRBJ2-1 | - | - | 16 | TRBV14 | TGTGCCAGCAGCGTACGGTCGGGTGTGAGGAGTGGTGAGCAGTTCTTC | CASSVRSGVRSGEQFF
TRBJ1-6 | - | many | 16 | TRBV12-1 | TGTGCCAGCACCGTTTGCCCCCCCAGGAATAATTCACCCCTCCACTTT | CASTVCPPRNNSPLHF
TRBJ1-2 | TRBD1 | - | 14 | TRBV2 | TGTGCCAGCAGGCCTACTCGGACAGGAAGTGGCTACACCTTC | CASRPTRTGSGYTF
TRBJ2-7 | TRBD1 | - | 14 | TRBV19 | TGTGCCAGTAGTCCCTGGGACAGTTCCTACGAGCAGTACTTC | CASSPWDSSYEQYF
TRBJ1-1 | - | - | 12 | TRBV5-4 | TGTGCCAGCAGCGGGATGAACACTGAAGCTTTCTTT | CASSGMNTEAFF
TRBJ2-3 | - | - | 17 | TRBV7-2 | TGTGCCAGCAGCTTAAGGCGGTGGACCGGCGGCACAGATACGCAGTATTTT | CASSLRRWTGGTDTQYF
TRBJ1-1 | TRBD1 | - | 14 | TRBV7-2 | TGTGCCAGCAGCTGGGACAGCTGGAACACTGAAGCTTTCTTT | CASSWDSWNTEAFF
TRBJ2-1 | - | - | 13 | TRBV4-3 | TGCGCCAGCAGCCAAGAGGGGGTCAATGAGCAGTTCTTC | CASSQEGVNEQFF
TRBJ2-5 | - | - | 14 | TRBV6-5 | TGTGCCAGCAAGTTGGGGGAAGCAGAGCTAACCCAGTACTTC | CASKLGEAELTQYF
TRBJ2-7 | - | - | 17 | TRBV2 | TGTGCCAGCAGTGAAGGGCTCGCAGTAATACTAACCTACGAGCAGTACTTC | CASSEGLAVILTYEQYF
TRBJ2-1 | TRBD1 | - | 15 | TRBV7-2 | TGTGCCAGCAGCCCCGCCGGACAGGGTGGAAATGAGCAGTTCTTC | CASSPAGQGGNEQFF
TRBJ1-5 | TRBD1 | - | 15 | TRBV6-5 | TGTGCCAGCAGTTACAGGGCAGGGGGTTATCAGCCCCAGCATTTT | CASSYRAGGYQPQHF
TRBJ2-1 | TRBD2 | - | 15 | TRBV7-2 | TGTGCCAGCAGCCTTAGCGGGAGGGCCTTCAGTGAGCAGTTCTTC | CASSLSGRAFSEQFF
TRBJ2-5 | - | - | 17 | TRBV4-3 | TGCGCCAGCAGCCAAGATAGGGGGTCGGGAGCGAGTAAGACCCAGTACTTC | CASSQDRGSGASKTQYF
TRBJ2-7 | TRBD1 | - | 14 | TRBV27 | TGTGCCAGCAAGAGGGACAGGGCCGGGAACGAGCAGTACTTC | CASKRDRAGNEQYF
TRBJ2-3 | TRBD1 | - | 14 | TRBV5-1 | TGCGCCAGCAGCTTAACAGGGGCCACAGATACGCAGTATTTT | CASSLTGATDTQYF
TRBJ1-1 | - | - | 14 | TRBV30 | TGTGCCTGGACAGTAGACTTGATTGGCACTGAAGCTTTCTTT | CAWTVDLIGTEAFF
TRBJ2-5 | TRBD2 | - | 16 | TRBV7-2 | TGTGCCAGCAGCTTAGGGGCGGGGGGGCAGTCCGAGACCCAGTACTTC | CASSLGAGGQSETQYF
TRBJ2-3 | - | - | 13 | TRBV6-6 | TGTGCCAGCTTGAGGGCTGGCACAGATACGCAGTATTTT | CASLRAGTDTQYF
TRBJ1-1 | TRBD1 | - | 14 | TRBV7-2 | TGTGCCAGCAGCTTAGGACAGGGGGCGACTGAAGCTTTCTTT | CASSLGQGATEAFF
TRBJ2-1 | - | - | 15 | TRBV18 | TGTGCCAGCTCACCGGGGCGACTAGTCACTAATGAGCAGTTCTTC | CASSPGRLVTNEQFF
TRBJ1-2 | - | - | 15 | TRBV28 | TGTGCCAGCAGTTTACCCCTGACCTACCACTATGGCTACACCTTC | CASSLPLTYHYGYTF
TRBJ2-1 | TRBD2 | - | 17 | TRBV5-4 | TGTGCCAGCAGCTTGACTTACGGGACTAGCGGGAACAATGAGCAGTTCTTC | CASSLTYGTSGNNEQFF
TRBJ2-1 | - | - | 17 | TRBV9 | TGTGCCAGCAGCGGAGGACGTGGCTCAGGGCGCTACAATGAGCAGTTCTTC | CASSGGRGSGRYNEQFF
TRBJ1-6 | - | - | 14 | TRBV25-1 | TGTGCCAGCAGACCCGGCGTCTATAATTCACCCCTCCACTTT | CASRPGVYNSPLHF
TRBJ1-2 | - | once | 15 | TRBV28 | TGTGCCAGCAGTTTATGGGCGGGGGGGCACTATGGCTACACCTTC | CASSLWAGGHYGYTF
TRBJ2-5 | - | - | 15 | TRBV6-2/TRBV6-3 | TGTGCCAGCAGTTACGGGGGAGCGGGCCAAGAGACCCAGTACTTC | CASSYGGAGQETQYF
TRBJ2-1 | TRBD1 | once | 15 | TRBV5-6 | TGTGCCAGCAGCCCCCTGACAGGGGGTAACAATGAGCAGTTCTTC | CASSPLTGGNNEQFF
TRBJ1-5 | TRBD1 | few | 16 | TRBV30 | TGTGCCTGGAGTAGCGGACAGGGGGCCAGCAATCAGCCCCAGCATTTT | CAWSSGQGASNQPQHF
TRBJ1-1 | - | - | 15 | TRBV6-2/TRBV6-3 | TGTGCCAGCAGTTACTCGAGGGGGGGGAACACTGAAGCTTTCTTT | CASSYSRGGNTEAFF
TRBJ2-3 | - | - | 12 | TRBV5-1 | TGCGCCAGCAGCTTGGAGGTTTCCACGCAGTATTTT | CASSLEVSTQYF
TRBJ2-3 | TRBD2 | - | 17 | TRBV3-1/TRBV3-2 | TGTGCCAGCAGCTCTTCGGTAGGGCGGGGGGGCACAGATACGCAGTATTTT | CASSSSVGRGGTDTQYF
TRBJ1-5 | - | few | 13 | TRBV11-2 | TGTGCCAGCAGCTTTTCAAAGGATCAGCCCCAGCATTTT | CASSFSKDQPQHF
TRBJ2-7 | TRBD1 | - | 15 | TRBV13 | TGTGCCAGCAGCAATTCAAGGACAGGGGCTTCAGAGCAGTACTTC | CASSNSRTGASEQYF
TRBJ2-2 | - | - | 14 | TRBV19 | TGTGCCAGTAGTAATAAATTAGGGGCCGGGGAGCTGTTTTTT | CASSNKLGAGELFF